The text below deals with one TCR beta chain. Its target is unknown. In TCRdb, the reads were re-called with MiXCR into one record per CDR3 protein. The sample lists over 95,000 distinct CDR3 sequences; 30% to 35% were seen once. Germline V gene lookup returns CDR1 SGHAT and CDR2 FQNNGV. V was pared by 11 bases and J by 0 bases, with 10 bases of the junction left unmatched. There are 15 residues in the CDR3. The entry originates in a study of T cell repertoires in cytomegalovirus infection. The J gene is TRBJ2-4, the V gene TRBV11-2, with 7 bases lining up with TRBD1. The sequences come from CD8+ T cells from cultured PBMCs, collected from culture after CMV antigen stimulation. This receptor was identified in a human donor in good health (CMV status not recorded). Some clones in this sample may be carry-over from other donors' samples. The CDR3 loop is CASETTGVAKNIQYF. DNA of the CDR3: TGTGCCTCCGAGACAACAGGGGTAGCCAAAAACATTCAGTACTTC.